Below, 23 T cell receptor beta chains from the same sample are listed, as sequenced in a study of T-cell memory formation after mild COVID-19. MiXCR, applied by TCRdb to the 5' RACE reads, yields one record per CDR3 protein. The table lists approximately 290,000 distinct CDR3 sequences, approximately 16% of them singletons. Sequencing was performed on PBMCs or a T cell subset sorted from them (not recorded which). These receptor sequences come from a man in his late teens or twenties who had mild COVID-19 (a few samples of this study predate the infection). Cell type and time point are not known.

This clonotype was seen only once. This chain links TRBV12-3 or TRBV12-4 with TRBJ2-2, with a tentative D call TRBD2 (5 bases). The V gene lost 3 bases and the J gene lost 6 bases, with 8 bases spanning the gap. This CDR3 region has 13 residues. The chain's CDR3 is CASSFAGAGELFF. The CDR3 nucleotides are TGTGCCAGCAGTTTCGCCGGGGCCGGGGAGCTGTTTTTT.

This clonotype showed up just a few times. J is TRBJ2-5 and V is TRBV7-3; perhaps TRBD2 as D (5 bases). Trimming removed 3 bases at V and 5 bases at J, with 16 bases between. Germline values: CDR1 SGHTA, CDR2 FQGTGA. This CDR3 has 15 amino acids. The CDR3 region is CASSLTNIIGETQYF. As DNA, the CDR3 is TGTGCCAGCAGCTTGACTAATATAATCGGGGAGACCCAGTACTTC.

The chain uses TRBV5-1 and TRBJ2-3; D call uncertain. V shed 8 bases and J shed 1 base, with 20 bases lying between them. Per the germline V gene, CDR1 is SGHRS and CDR2 is YFSETQ. The CDR3 totals 16 residues. The CDR3 is CASSRPAQSGTDTQYF. The CDR3 nucleotides are TGCGCCAGTAGCCGACCGGCCCAAAGCGGCACAGATACGCAGTATTTT. The whole variable domain, filled in from reference TRBV5-1 and TRBJ2-3, reads KAGVTQTPRYLIKTRGQQVTLSCSPISGHRSVSWYQQTPGQGLQFLFEYFSETQRNKGNFPGRFSGRQFSNSRSEMNVSTLELGDSALYLCASSRPAQSGTDTQYFGPGTRLTVL.

This clonotype has only a few counts. The chain recombines TRBV4-1 with TRBJ2-5, with a possible D match to TRBD2 (6 bases). Germline V gene lookup returns CDR1 MGHRA and CDR2 YSYEKL. This CDR3 comprises 15 residues. V lost 4 bases, J lost 5 bases, and 17 bases lay in between. The CDR3 bases are TGCGCCAGCAGCCCTGGACTGGCGGGGTACGAGACCCAGTACTTC. Encoded protein: CASSPGLAGYETQYF.

This clonotype was counted a few times. This chain connects TRBV4-1 to TRBJ2-7; 10 bases align to TRBD1. Trimming at V came to 4 bases and at J to 4 bases, leaving 7 bases not matched to a gene. The CDR3 runs 15 residues. Germline CDR1 and CDR2: MGHRA and YSYEKL. CDR3 in amino acids: CASSRIPGQGYEQYF. CDR3 nucleotide sequence: TGCGCCAGCAGCCGAATACCGGGACAGGGGTACGAGCAGTACTTC.

The chain joins TRBV28 to TRBJ2-3, with a weak D call TRBD2 (5 bases). CDR1 is MDHEN, CDR2 SYDVKM, per germline. With 4 bases removed from V and 1 base from J, the gap between germline ends came to 18 bases. The CDR3 covers 17 residues. CDR3 bases: TGTGCCAGCAGTTCCCTGGAGGTACCTGGGGGCACAGATACGCAGTATTTT. Amino acids: CASSSLEVPGGTDTQYF.

This clonotype has a handful of counts. The rearrangement joins TRBV10-3 to TRBJ2-5, with 12 bases aligning to TRBD2. The CDR3 consists of 14 residues. V lost 7 bases and J lost 5; bases outside the gene matches: 5. Germline lookup yields CDR1 ENHRY and CDR2 SYGVKD. DNA for the CDR3: TGTGCCATCACCGCTAGCGGGGGGGCGGAGACCCAGTACTTC. Amino acids: CAITASGGAETQYF.

The V gene is TRBV3-1, the J gene TRBJ1-3, with a possible D match to TRBD1 (6 bases). CDR3 length: 14 amino acids. Per germline, CDR1 LGHDT and CDR2 YNNKEL (reference sequence). V was shortened by 5 bases and J by 0 bases, with 8 bases between the two germline ends. The CDR3 is CASSEGGSGNTIYF. The CDR3 nucleotides read TGTGCCAGCAGCGAAGGGGGCTCTGGAAACACCATATATTTT.

This clonotype was detected a few times. The chain uses TRBV7-2 and TRBJ1-5; D might be TRBD1 (5 bases). Trimming stripped 3 bases from V and 5 bases from J, with 8 bases between. The germline V gene has CDR1 SGHTA and CDR2 FQGNSA. This CDR3 has 13 residues. The chain's CDR3 is CASSFGQHQPQHF. In DNA, the CDR3 is TGTGCCAGCAGCTTCGGACAACATCAGCCCCAGCATTTT.

This clonotype has just a few counts. The chain links TRBV10-3 to TRBJ2-2; 7 nucleotides match TRBD1. J lost 1 base, V lost 8 bases, and 4 bases had no gene match. CDR3 size: 14 residues. Germline CDR1 and CDR2: ENHRY and SYGVKD. The CDR3 loop reads CAIRRQGNTGELFF. The CDR3 nucleotides are TGTGCCATCCGTAGACAGGGGAACACCGGGGAGCTGTTTTTT.

The J gene is TRBJ2-2, the V gene TRBV29-1, with 9 bases lining up with TRBD1. The V segment lost 7 bases and the J segment 1 base; nucleotides outside the gene matches: 4. The CDR3 totals 14 residues. CDR1 SQVTM and CDR2 ANQGSEA come from the germline V gene. This CDR3 is CSASGQGNTGELFF. DNA for the CDR3: TGCAGCGCATCGGGACAGGGGAACACCGGGGAGCTGTTTTTT.

This sequence joins TRBV10-3 and TRBJ2-6; possible D gene TRBD1, 6 bases. Germline CDR1 ENHRY, CDR2 SYGVKD. CDR3 length: 17 residues. Between the trimmed V and J ends, which lost 10 bases and 4 bases, there was a span of 23 bases. CDR3: CATRTGTLSPGANVLTF. Written as DNA, the CDR3 is TGTGCCACGAGAACCGGGACACTATCGCCCGGGGCCAACGTCCTGACTTTC.

The chain is built from TRBV10-3 and TRBJ2-3, with 14 positions matching TRBD2. From germline, CDR1 is ENHRY and CDR2 SYGVKD. CDR3 length equals 17 residues. With 6 bases clipped from V and 2 bases from J, the junction kept 7 bases outside the gene matches. This CDR3 is CAIRPGLAGAITDTQYF. CDR3 sequence (DNA): TGTGCCATCAGGCCGGGACTAGCGGGGGCCATCACAGATACGCAGTATTTT.

Many counts were recorded for this clonotype. The V gene is TRBV12-3 or TRBV12-4, the J gene TRBJ2-3; D gene unclear. Trimming shortened V by 5 bases and J by 5 bases, and 11 bases separated the two germline ends. The CDR3 is 13 amino acids. The CDR3 reads CASSTHWEDTQYF. CDR3 bases: TGTGCCAGCAGTACACACTGGGAAGATACGCAGTATTTT.

There are a few counts of this clonotype. The J gene is TRBJ1-1, the V gene TRBV5-1; 11 positions match TRBD1. The germline V gene encodes CDR1 SGHRS and CDR2 YFSETQ. After removal of 0 bases from V and 1 base from J, the junction contained 11 bases not matched to a gene. The CDR3 runs to 19 residues. CDR3 sequence (DNA): TGCGCCAGCAGCTTGGTTCCGGGACAGGGGGAAAATGGGAACACTGAAGCTTTCTTT. Translating it yields CASSLVPGQGENGNTEAFF.

The chain combines TRBV27 with TRBJ2-1, with 7 bases matching TRBD1. Trimming at V came to 5 bases and at J to 14 bases, leaving 6 bases not matched to a gene. The CDR3 has 11 residues. Per germline, CDR1 MNHEY and CDR2 SMNVEV (reference sequence). The CDR3 nucleotides are TGTGCCAGCAGTCACCGGGACAGTAAGTTCTTC. Amino acid sequence: CASSHRDSKFF.

This clonotype has a handful of counts. The chain has TRBV27 and TRBJ2-3; 9 bases agree with TRBD2. This CDR3 is built from 16 residues. Germline V gene lookup returns CDR1 MNHEY and CDR2 SMNVEV (reference sequence). With 2 bases clipped from V and 4 bases from J, the junction kept 7 bases outside the gene matches. CDR3 nucleotide sequence: TGTGCCAGCAGTTTACTCGGAGCGGGGGGCCCAGATACGCAGTATTTT. It yields the protein CASSLLGAGGPDTQYF.

This clonotype has more than one count but fewer than ten. V and J are TRBV18 and TRBJ2-2; D might be TRBD1 (6 bases). The CDR3 is 16 residues long. In germline, CDR1 is KGHSH, CDR2 LQKENI. Deletions cut 4 bases from V and 2 bases from J, with 14 bases between. The CDR3 sequence: CASSRSGTSNTGELFF. CDR3 nucleotides: TGTGCCAGCTCACGATCCGGGACATCAAACACCGGGGAGCTGTTTTTT.

There are many counts of this clonotype. The J gene is TRBJ2-7, the V gene TRBV30; possible D gene TRBD1, 6 bases. V gave up 7 bases and J gave up 3 bases, with 13 bases separating them. The CDR3 sequence is 12 residues long. Germline V gives CDR1 GTSNPN, CDR2 SVGIG (reference sequence). CDR3 coding DNA: TGTGCCTCACAGGGTGGGGACTACGAGCAGTACTTC. The encoded protein is CASQGGDYEQYF.

V is TRBV7-2 and J is TRBJ1-2; 8 bases are a match to TRBD1. Trimming removed 5 bases from V and 8 bases from J; junction bases left unmatched: 13. Germline CDR1 and CDR2: SGHTA and FQGNSA. This CDR3 comprises 15 residues. DNA for the CDR3: TGTGCCAGCAGCACCGGACAGGGAATTGAGTACGGCTACACCTTC. It specifies CASSTGQGIEYGYTF.

This clonotype was observed many times. V is TRBV25-1 and J is TRBJ2-1; TRBD1 aligns across 8 bases. This CDR3 is 14 amino acids long. The V gene end was trimmed by 5 bases and the J gene end by 10 bases; junction bases not matched to a gene: 10. Germline CDR1 MGHDK, CDR2 SYGVNS. The CDR3 DNA follows: TGTGCCAGCAGTTTGCGGACAGGGACCTTGGAGCAGTTCTTC. Translated: CASSLRTGTLEQFF.

This clonotype was detected only a few times. The chain carries TRBV11-3 and TRBJ2-7, with a weak D call TRBD1 (6 bases). Trimming stripped 4 bases from V and 1 base from J, with 14 bases between. The CDR3 length is 15 residues. Germline CDR1 is SGHNT and CDR2 is YENEEA. CDR3 amino acids: CASSSLEGQSYEQYF. CDR3 nucleotide sequence: TGTGCCAGCAGCTCCCTTGAGGGACAATCCTACGAGCAGTACTTC.

This clonotype has only a few counts. The chain couples TRBV5-1 to TRBJ2-5; D perhaps matches TRBD2 (6 bases). The germline V gene has CDR1 SGHRS and CDR2 YFSETQ. CDR3 length: 13 residues. V was cut by 5 bases and J by 3 bases, with 11 bases left in between. As DNA, the CDR3 is TGCGCCAGCAGGACGGACTATGAAGAGACCCAGTACTTC. Its translation: CASRTDYEETQYF.